Included here is one T cell receptor beta chain sequence, with context. Cohorts were determined from participant-reported clinical history. The record originates from a study of blood T cell repertoires in COVID-19. Study at large: PBMCs, B-cell-depleted T cells, or T cells were the source of the cDNA or gDNA that made up the material.

This table comes from immunoSEQ multiplex PCR, and its TCRdb copy is limited to in-frame clones, with some not included. The data contain roughly 200,000 clones, 86% of them seen just once; the ten biggest clones take up around 3.8%. This CDR3 has 14 amino acids. V was pared by 1 base and J by 1 base, with 7 bases between. Germline V gene data show CDR1 as SGHTA and CDR2 as FQGNSA. The sequencing input was PBMCs or T cells enriched from blood (not recorded which). V and J are TRBV7-2 and TRBJ1-1; D not resolved. The origin of this receptor is a woman aged 40 to 50 with acute COVID-19. The CDR3 is CASSLVAANTEAFF. CDR3 in DNA: TGTGCCAGCAGCTTAGTAGCAGCGAACACTGAAGCTTTCTTT.